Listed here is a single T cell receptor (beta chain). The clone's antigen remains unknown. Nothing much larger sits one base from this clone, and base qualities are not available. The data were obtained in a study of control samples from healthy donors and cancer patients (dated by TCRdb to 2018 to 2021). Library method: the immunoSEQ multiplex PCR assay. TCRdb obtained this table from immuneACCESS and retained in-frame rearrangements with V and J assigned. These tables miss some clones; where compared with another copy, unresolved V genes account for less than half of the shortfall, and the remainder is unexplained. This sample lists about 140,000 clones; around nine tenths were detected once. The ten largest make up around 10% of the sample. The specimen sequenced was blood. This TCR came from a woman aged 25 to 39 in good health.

The CDR3 reads CASSEMRGYEQYF. The DNA sequence is given as TGTGCCAGCAGTGAAATGAGAGGCTACGAGCAGTACTTC. This chain joins TRBV6-1 to TRBJ2-7; no D gene is confidently identified. Spanning cysteine to phenylalanine, the CDR3 consists of 13 amino acids. The DNA shown is the 39-base CDR3, in frame from base 1. Trimming takes 2 bases from V and 3 bases from J, and the germline ends sit 8 bases apart. For CDR1 and CDR2, the germline V gene lists MNHNS and SASEGT.